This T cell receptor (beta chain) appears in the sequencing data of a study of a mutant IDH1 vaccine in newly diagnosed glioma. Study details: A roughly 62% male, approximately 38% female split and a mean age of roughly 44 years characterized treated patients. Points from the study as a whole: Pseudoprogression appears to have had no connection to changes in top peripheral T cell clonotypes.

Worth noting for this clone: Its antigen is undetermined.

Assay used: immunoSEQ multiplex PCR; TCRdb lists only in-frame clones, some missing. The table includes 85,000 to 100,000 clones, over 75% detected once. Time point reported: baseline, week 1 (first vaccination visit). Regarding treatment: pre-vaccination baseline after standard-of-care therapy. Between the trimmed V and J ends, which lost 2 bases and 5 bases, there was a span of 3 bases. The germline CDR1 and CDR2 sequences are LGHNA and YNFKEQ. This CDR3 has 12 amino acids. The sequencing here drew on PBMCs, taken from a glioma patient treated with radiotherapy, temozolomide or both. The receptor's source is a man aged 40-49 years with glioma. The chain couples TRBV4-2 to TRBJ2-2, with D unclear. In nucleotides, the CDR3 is TGTGCCAGCAGCCAAAGAACCGGGGAGCTGTTTTTT. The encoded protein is CASSQRTGELFF.